Listed below are T cell receptor beta chains from one sample, sequenced in a study of blood T cell repertoires in COVID-19. Clones were read by immunoSEQ multiplex PCR, and TCRdb kept only the in-frame ones, dropping some. Here the sample spans 200,000 to 300,000 clones, 70% to 90% being singletons. Specimen: PBMCs or T cells enriched from blood (not recorded which). The receptor set was obtained from a woman aged 50 to 60 with acute COVID-19. The CDR3 runs from the conserved cysteine through the conserved F or W. The order of the fields is D gene, J gene, V gene, clone size, CDR3 protein, CDR3 DNA. A D gene is named only where the DNA matches it firmly. Not every row has a clone size; where given, it reads once, few, many or a size class.

>.|TRBJ2-3|TRBV7-2|.
CASSLEGGGTRTQYF
TGTGCCAGCAGCTTAGAAGGCGGGGGCACTAGAACGCAGTATTTT
>TRBD1|TRBJ2-4|TRBV7-2|.
CASRGQGNIQYF
TGTGCCTCCCGAGGACAGGGAAACATTCAGTACTTC
>.|TRBJ2-2|TRBV5-6|.
CASSLRTGVGGELFF
TGTGCCAGCAGCTTAAGAACGGGGGTCGGCGGGGAGCTGTTTTTT
>TRBD1|TRBJ1-1|TRBV7-2|.
CASSWDRVAFF
TGTGCCAGCAGCTGGGACAGGGTGGCTTTCTTT
>.|TRBJ1-1|TRBV18|few
CASSPGGPIGTEAFF
TGTGCCAGCTCACCAGGGGGCCCCATCGGCACTGAAGCTTTCTTT
>.|TRBJ1-4|TRBV7-2|.
CASSARATNEKLFF
TGTGCCAGCAGCGCCAGGGCAACTAATGAAAAACTGTTTTTT
>.|TRBJ2-2|TRBV19|once
CASSILAGELFF
TGTGCCAGTAGTATCCTAGCAGGGGAGCTGTTTTTT
>.|TRBJ1-2|TRBV10-3|.
CAISDGTSGNYGYTF
TGTGCCATCAGTGACGGGACATCGGGAAACTATGGCTACACCTTC
>.|TRBJ1-2|TRBV18|.
CASSPPSRAVYYGYTF
TGTGCCAGCTCACCACCTAGCAGGGCGGTCTACTATGGCTACACCTTC
>TRBD2|TRBJ2-5|TRBV11-2|.
CASSPGGVQETQYF
TGTGCCAGCAGCCCTGGGGGGGTTCAAGAGACCCAGTACTTC
>.|TRBJ1-1|TRBV9|.
CASSIGQEAFF
TGTGCCAGCAGTATAGGACAGGAAGCTTTCTTT